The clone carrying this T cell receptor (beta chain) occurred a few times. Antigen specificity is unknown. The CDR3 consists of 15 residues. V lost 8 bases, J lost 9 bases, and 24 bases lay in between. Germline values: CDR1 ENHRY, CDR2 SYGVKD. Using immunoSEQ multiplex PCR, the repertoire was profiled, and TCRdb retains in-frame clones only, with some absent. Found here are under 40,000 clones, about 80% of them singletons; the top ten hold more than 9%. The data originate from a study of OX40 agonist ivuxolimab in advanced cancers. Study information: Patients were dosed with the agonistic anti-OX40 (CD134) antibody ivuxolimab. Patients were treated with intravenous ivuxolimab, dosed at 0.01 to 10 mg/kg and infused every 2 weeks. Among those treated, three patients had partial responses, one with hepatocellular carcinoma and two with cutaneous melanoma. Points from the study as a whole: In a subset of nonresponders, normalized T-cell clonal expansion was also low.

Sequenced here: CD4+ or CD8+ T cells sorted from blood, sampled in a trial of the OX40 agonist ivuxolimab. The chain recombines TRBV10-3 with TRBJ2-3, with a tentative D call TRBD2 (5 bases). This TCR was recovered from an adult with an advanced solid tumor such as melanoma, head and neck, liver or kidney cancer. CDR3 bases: TGTGCCATCGCCGCCGGAACTAGTAGGTTAATCACGCAGTATTTT. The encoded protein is CAIAAGTSRLITQYF.